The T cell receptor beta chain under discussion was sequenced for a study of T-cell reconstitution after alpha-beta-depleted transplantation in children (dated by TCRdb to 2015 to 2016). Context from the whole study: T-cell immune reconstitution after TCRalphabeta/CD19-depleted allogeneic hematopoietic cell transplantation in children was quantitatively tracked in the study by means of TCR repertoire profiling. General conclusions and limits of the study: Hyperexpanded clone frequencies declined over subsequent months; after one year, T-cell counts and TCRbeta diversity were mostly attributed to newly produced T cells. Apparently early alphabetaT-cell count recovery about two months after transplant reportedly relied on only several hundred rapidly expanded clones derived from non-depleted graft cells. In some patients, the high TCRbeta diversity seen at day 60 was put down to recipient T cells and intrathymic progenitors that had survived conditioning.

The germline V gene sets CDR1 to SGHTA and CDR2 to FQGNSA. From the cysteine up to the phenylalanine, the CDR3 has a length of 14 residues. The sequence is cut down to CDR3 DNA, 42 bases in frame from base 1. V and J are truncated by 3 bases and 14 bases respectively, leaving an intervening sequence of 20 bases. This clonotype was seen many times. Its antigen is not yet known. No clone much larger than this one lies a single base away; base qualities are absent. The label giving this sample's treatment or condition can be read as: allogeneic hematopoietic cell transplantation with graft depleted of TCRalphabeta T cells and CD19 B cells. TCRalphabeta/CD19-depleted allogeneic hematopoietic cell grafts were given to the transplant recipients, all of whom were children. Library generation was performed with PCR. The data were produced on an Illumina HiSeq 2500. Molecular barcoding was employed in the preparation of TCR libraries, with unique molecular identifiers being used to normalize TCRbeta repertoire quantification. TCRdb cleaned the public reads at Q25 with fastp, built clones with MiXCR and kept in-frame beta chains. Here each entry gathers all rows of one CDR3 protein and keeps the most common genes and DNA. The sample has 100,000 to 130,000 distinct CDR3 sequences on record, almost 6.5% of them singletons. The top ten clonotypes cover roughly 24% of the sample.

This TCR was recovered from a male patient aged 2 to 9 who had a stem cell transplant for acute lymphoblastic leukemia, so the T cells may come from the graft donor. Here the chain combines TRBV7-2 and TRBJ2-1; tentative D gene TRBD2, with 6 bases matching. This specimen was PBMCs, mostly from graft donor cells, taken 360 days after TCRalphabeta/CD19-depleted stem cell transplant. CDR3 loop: CASSLNLGGKLEFF. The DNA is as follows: TGTGCCAGCAGCTTGAACTTGGGCGGGAAGTTGGAGTTCTTC.